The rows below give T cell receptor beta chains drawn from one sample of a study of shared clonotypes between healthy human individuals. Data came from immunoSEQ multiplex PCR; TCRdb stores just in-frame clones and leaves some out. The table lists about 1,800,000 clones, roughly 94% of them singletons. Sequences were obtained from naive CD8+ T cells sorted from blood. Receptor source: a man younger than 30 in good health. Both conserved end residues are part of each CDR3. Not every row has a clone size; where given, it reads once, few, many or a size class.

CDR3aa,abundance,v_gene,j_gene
CASAGGSGYTF,NA,TRBV6-5,TRBJ1-2
CASSLVGSGGNYGYTF,NA,TRBV11-2,TRBJ1-2
CASSRLAALTDTQYF,NA,TRBV7-2,TRBJ2-3
CASSSTGGSGANVLTF,NA,TRBV7-8,TRBJ2-6
CASSGEGGDTQYF,NA,TRBV6-6,TRBJ2-3
CASSVGTEYEQYF,once,TRBV9,TRBJ2-7
CASSQDTSDYEQFF,NA,TRBV4-3,TRBJ2-1
CASTLSTDRGGETQYF,NA,TRBV7-9,TRBJ2-5
CASSSLGDTIYF,few,TRBV11-2,TRBJ1-3
CASSGTGGSEAFF,once,TRBV11-1,TRBJ1-1
CASSFTQETQYF,once,TRBV5-6,TRBJ2-5
CASSNILAGAGELFF,NA,TRBV7-9,TRBJ2-2
CASSLAVNYGYTF,NA,TRBV27,TRBJ1-2
CASRPGYSGVNEQYF,NA,TRBV5-4,TRBJ2-7
CASSDTGLGATNEKLFF,NA,TRBV7-9,TRBJ1-4
CTSSPGPPSTGELFF,NA,TRBV1,TRBJ2-2
CASSESWGSGGYEQYF,once,TRBV25-1,TRBJ2-7
CASSVVGGFTTDTQYF,NA,TRBV9,TRBJ2-3
CASSRSPAWAETQYF,once,TRBV27,TRBJ2-5
CATSRERYQPQHF,once,TRBV15,TRBJ1-5
CASSSVPSEGRYTIYF,once,TRBV7-9,TRBJ1-3
CASAVTQYF,NA,TRBV27,TRBJ2-5
CASSDGLEGTGELFF,NA,TRBV13,TRBJ2-2